What follows are 7 T cell receptor beta chains derived from one specimen sequenced in a study of T cells expressing NK-cell markers. TCRdb processed the 5' RACE reads again and assigns one entry to each CDR3 protein, with no DNA. The sample totals almost 450,000 distinct CDR3 sequences. The sequenced material came from blood T cells: a sorted CD56 or NKG2C T cell subset, CD4+ or CD8+ T cells, or bulk PBMC T cells (not recorded which). Every receptor here comes from a woman aged 18 to 69 in good health.

V is TRBV12-3 or TRBV12-4 and J is TRBJ1-1. The CDR3 is made up of 13 amino acids. CDR3 amino acids: CASSLQENTEAFF.

This chain uses TRBV7-7 with TRBJ2-5; TCRdb lists TRBD1, though no DNA is available to test this call. The CDR3 is made up of 15 amino acids. The germline gives CDR1 SSHAT, CDR2 FNYEAQ (reference sequence). CDR3 region: CASSSTDRPQETQYF.

The rearrangement joins TRBV6-5 to TRBJ2-3; TCRdb's D gene call, TRBD2, goes unchecked for lack of DNA. The CDR3 is 15 residues long. Germline-derived CDR1 and CDR2 are MNHEY and SVGAGI. The CDR3 loop reads CASSNPSGEGDTQYF.

This chain joins TRBV4-1 and TRBJ2-1; TCRdb's D call, TRBD1, is unchecked because there is no DNA. The CDR3 loop spans 15 amino acids. Germline assignment: CDR1 MGHRA and CDR2 YSYEKL. This chain's CDR3 is CASSQEGREYNEQFF.

This chain uses TRBV4-3 with TRBJ1-3; checking the TCRdb D call of TRBD1 is not possible without DNA. The CDR3 sequence is 18 residues long. Germline lookup yields CDR1 LGHNA and CDR2 YSLEER. This CDR3 reads CASSQDRPQGARGNTIYF.

V is TRBV3-1 and J is TRBJ2-5; TCRdb lists TRBD1, though no DNA is available to test this call. From germline, CDR1 is LGHDT and CDR2 YNNKEL (reference sequence). CDR3 length equals 20 residues. The CDR3 is CASSQGGGIRDRGFVETQYF.

The chain joins TRBV12-3 or TRBV12-4 to TRBJ2-7; lacking DNA, the TRBD1 call made by TCRdb goes unchecked. The CDR3 has 15 amino acids. CDR3 sequence reads: CASSFGGSTYYEQYF.